This TCR beta chain was obtained from a study of blood T cell repertoires in COVID-19. Germline V gene sequence: CDR1 LNHDA, CDR2 SQIVND (reference sequence). There are 14 residues in the CDR3. The V end was cut by 4 bases, the J end by 2 bases, with 10 bases between. Profiled with immunoSEQ multiplex PCR; TCRdb holds only in-frame clones, not every one. This sample carries approximately 34,000 clones, roughly 84% of them seen once, and the ten largest clones take 11% to 15%. The sequenced sample consisted of peripheral blood. The genes are TRBV19 and TRBJ2-3; possibly TRBD2 for D (6 bases). The TCR was taken from a man aged 60 to 69 with active COVID-19. DNA of the CDR3: TGTGCCAGTAGTACGGGGGTGGCCACAGATACGCAGTATTTT. Protein sequence: CASSTGVATDTQYF.